Shown below are 25 T cell receptor beta chains from a single sample sequenced in a study of molecular identifiers for immune sequencing clone quantification. Using its own MiXCR run on the PCR reads, TCRdb lists one record per CDR3 protein. Of 460,000 or so distinct CDR3 sequences detected, around 25% appear once; the ten largest clones hold around 0.76%. Specimen: naive CD8+ T cells from blood, with Jurkat cell RNA spiked in. The subset here: FACS-sorted CD8+CD4-CCR7+CD45RA+ naive T cells. Every receptor here comes from a human donor in good health. Some libraries in this study had Jurkat cell RNA spiked in.

The chain carries TRBV19 and TRBJ1-3; D not resolved. The CDR3 runs to 17 residues. Trimming removed 1 base from V and 0 bases from J, with 13 bases in between. The germline CDR1 and CDR2 sequences are LNHDA and SQIVND (reference sequence). The DNA of the CDR3 is TGTGCCAGTAGTATAGGTATCCCCGGGGTCTCTGGAAACACCATATATTTT. Protein sequence: CASSIGIPGVSGNTIYF.

This clonotype was counted only a few times. This chain links TRBV5-1 with TRBJ2-3; 10 bases fit TRBD2. Losses at the gene ends were 0 bases for V and 4 bases for J; bases not matched to a gene: 11. Germline CDR1 is SGHRS and CDR2 is YFSETQ. There are 18 residues in the CDR3. The CDR3 here is CASSLGLAGDHGADTQYF. CDR3 bases: TGCGCCAGCAGCTTGGGCCTAGCGGGGGACCATGGCGCAGATACGCAGTATTTT.

On this clonotype itself: Since a much larger clone is just one base distant, this may be a read error. Lacking the conserved final phenylalanine or tryptophan, this CDR3 likely reflects a read error. J is TRBJ2-7 and V is TRBV6-5; TRBD1 matches at 7 bases. V lost 0 bases to trimming and J lost 3 bases; unmatched junction nucleotides: 5. This CDR3 region has 15 residues. From germline, CDR1 is MNHEY and CDR2 SVGAGI. CDR3 amino acids: CASSYSGTANYEQYL. The CDR3 DNA reads TGTGCCAGCAGTTACTCGGGGACAGCTAACTACGAGCAGTACCTC.

The rearrangement joins TRBV19 to TRBJ2-1; 9 nucleotides match TRBD2. Germline trimming cut 3 bases from V and 7 bases from J; bases unmatched to any gene: 7. This CDR3 region has 15 residues. CDR1 and CDR2 (germline): LNHDA, SQIVND (reference sequence). CDR3 DNA: TGTGCCAGTAGTATGTGGCTAGCGGGACGGAATGAGCAGTTCTTC. It translates to CASSMWLAGRNEQFF.

This clonotype occurred many times. This sequence joins TRBV5-1 and TRBJ2-7; D might be TRBD1 (5 bases). The V end was cut by 5 bases, the J end by 7 bases, with 16 bases between. Looked up from germline, CDR1 is SGHRS and CDR2 is YFSETQ. The CDR3 is made up of 13 amino acids. The CDR3 nucleotides are TGCGCCAGCAGAGCACAGGTGGAGTGGGAGCAGTACTTC. Its translation: CASRAQVEWEQYF.

This clonotype turned up a few times. The gene calls are TRBV24-1 and TRBJ2-7; D uncertain. V shed 3 bases and J shed 2 bases, with 10 bases lying between them. Germline V gives CDR1 KGHDR, CDR2 SFDVKD. The CDR3 totals 14 residues. The CDR3: CATSDRLRPYEQYF. In DNA, the CDR3 is TGTGCCACCAGTGATCGGTTGAGGCCCTACGAGCAGTACTTC.

This sequence joins TRBV20-1 and TRBJ2-7; 8 positions match TRBD1. The CDR3 is 14 amino acids. V dropped 3 bases and J dropped 3; count of bases not matched to a gene: 7. The V gene's germline CDR1 is DFQATT and CDR2 SNEGSKA (reference sequence). The CDR3 nucleotides are TGCAGTGCTAGCAAGACAGGGGTCATCTACGAGCAGTACTTC. Translating it yields CSASKTGVIYEQYF.

With regard to this clonotype: An end of the junction differs from the germline gene, which may be a read error. The rearrangement uses TRBV6-2 or TRBV6-3 and TRBJ2-7; 7 nucleotides align to TRBD1. CDR1 is MNHEY, CDR2 SVGEGT, per germline. The CDR3 extends over 16 amino acids. The CDR3 nucleotides are TGTGCCTGCAGTTACTCGACAGGGATGTCGTTCTACGAGCAGTACTTC. Its protein is CACSYSTGMSFYEQYF.

This rearrangement joins TRBV12-3 or TRBV12-4 to TRBJ2-1, with D perhaps TRBD1 (6 bases). This CDR3 has 14 amino acids. V dropped 6 bases and J dropped 12 bases, with 21 bases sitting between them. DNA for the CDR3: TGTGCCAGCAGCCGACGGACAGTGGGCAGGGTGCAGTTCTTC. Translated, it gives CASSRRTVGRVQFF.

The sample holds a few counts of this clonotype. This chain links TRBV5-6 with TRBJ2-1; D not resolved. CDR3 length: 13 amino acids. Trimming took off 4 bases at V and 7 bases at J, with 12 bases between the two ends. Germline assignment: CDR1 SGHDT and CDR2 YYEEEE. The CDR3 DNA reads TGTGCCAGCAGCCTAATGACGAGGAATGAGCAGTTCTTC. The encoded protein is CASSLMTRNEQFF. Complete variable domain (other parts from reference TRBV5-6 and TRBJ2-1): DAGVTQSPTHLIKTRGQQVTLRCSPKSGHDTVSWYQQALGQGPQFIFQYYEEEERQRGNFPDRFSGHQFPNYSSELNVNALLLGDSALYLCASSLMTRNEQFFGPGTRLTVL.

This clonotype was detected ten times or more. The germline gene is not matched at one end of the junction; a read error may be the cause. The genes are TRBV7-9 and TRBJ2-2, with D uncertain. The CDR3 sequence is 12 residues long. Germline lookup yields CDR1 SEHNR and CDR2 FQNEAQ (reference sequence). CDR3 amino acids: CASSFNTGELFF. DNA for the CDR3: TGCGCCAGCAGCTTCAACACCGGGGAGCTGTTTTTT. The full variable domain, its missing parts supplied by reference TRBV7-9 and TRBJ2-2, is DTGVSQNPRHKITKRGQNVTFRCDPISEHNRLYWYRQTLGQGPEFLTYFQNEAQLEKSRLLSDRFSAERPKGSFSTLEIQRTEQGDSAMYLCASSFNTGELFFGEGSRLTVL.

The V call is TRBV20-1, the J call TRBJ2-3; TRBD1 might be the D (5 bases). The CDR3 loop spans 13 amino acids. Trimming cost V 1 base and J 2 bases, with 7 bases left between them. Germline loops: CDR1 DFQATT, CDR2 SNEGSKA (reference sequence). The CDR3 nucleotides read TGCAGTGCTAGAGGTGGGGCCACAGATACGCAGTATTTT. It translates to CSARGGATDTQYF.

This CDR3 reads CATSDRGRGDQPQHF. CDR3 DNA sequence: TGTGCCACCAGCGACAGGGGCCGGGGCGATCAGCCCCAGCATTTT. The chain carries TRBV15 and TRBJ1-5; TRBD1 matches 8 bases. The germline V gene has CDR1 LNHNV and CDR2 YYDKDF (reference sequence). The CDR3 extends over 15 amino acids. Trimming cost V 5 bases and J 5 bases; bases outside gene matches: 8.

This clonotype was observed a few times. The rearrangement uses TRBV12-5 and TRBJ2-5, with D unresolved. The germline CDR1 and CDR2 sequences are LGHNT and FRNRAP. With 8 bases removed from V and 5 bases from J, the gap between germline ends came to 18 bases. The CDR3 is made up of 14 amino acids. In DNA, the CDR3 is TGTGCTAGTCGCACGGACGGTGGGTCGGAGACCCAGTACTTC. This codes for CASRTDGGSETQYF.

This clonotype was observed at least ten times. This sequence joins TRBV6-5 and TRBJ2-7; D perhaps matches TRBD2 (7 bases). Deletions cut 2 bases from V and 5 bases from J, with 13 bases between. Germline assignment: CDR1 MNHEY and CDR2 SVGAGI. The CDR3 is made up of 14 amino acids. The CDR3 sequence is CASSYGGAANEQYF. The CDR3 nucleotides read TGTGCCAGCAGTTACGGGGGGGCGGCGAACGAGCAGTACTTC.

V usage is TRBV6-5 and J usage is TRBJ2-5; no clear D. This CDR3 has 15 amino acids. Germline V CDR1 and CDR2: MNHEY, SVGAGI. The V end lost 4 bases, the J end lost 1 base, and 13 bases lay between the germline ends. DNA for the CDR3: TGTGCCAGCAGTTCTCCATTAGATCCCCAAGAGACCCAGTACTTC. Its translation is CASSSPLDPQETQYF.

This clonotype appeared many times. The rearrangement uses TRBV5-1 and TRBJ1-2; D may be TRBD1 (5 bases). Per the germline V gene, CDR1 is SGHRS and CDR2 is YFSETQ. With 0 bases removed from V and 3 bases from J, the gap between germline ends came to 9 bases. The CDR3 is 14 amino acids. The CDR3 sequence: CASSLEPGHYGYTF. The CDR3, as DNA: TGCGCCAGCAGCTTGGAACCGGGACACTATGGCTACACCTTC.

For this clonotype: A read error is possible here, since a much larger clone lies one base away. The gene calls are TRBV4-1 and TRBJ1-2, with 9 bases identical to TRBD1. Germline CDR1 MGHRA, CDR2 YSYEKL. The CDR3 has 16 residues. As DNA, the CDR3 is TGCGCCAGCAGCCCAGCCCCGACAGGGGGAGGCTATGGCTTCACCTTC. This gives the protein CASSPAPTGGGYGFTF.

V gene TRBV9 combines with J gene TRBJ2-1, with 7 bases fitting TRBD2. Germline V CDR1 and CDR2: SGDLS, YYNGEE. The CDR3 extends over 14 amino acids. The V segment lost 5 bases and the J segment 8 bases; nucleotides outside the gene matches: 10. The CDR3 DNA follows: TGTGCCAGCAGTCGTTCGGGAGGTTATGATGAGCAGTTCTTC. Translating gives CASSRSGGYDEQFF.

About this clonotype: This may come from a read error, since a much larger clone is one base off. The CDR3: CASCLSSGTGSSQTQYF. The CDR3 nucleotides read TGTGCCAGCTGTTTATCGTCAGGGACAGGGTCTAGCCAGACCCAGTACTTC. V and J are TRBV27 and TRBJ2-5; the match to TRBD1 covers 9 bases. Per the germline V gene, CDR1 is MNHEY and CDR2 is SMNVEV (reference sequence). This CDR3 has 17 residues.

Notes on this clonotype: A read error may explain this, as a much larger clone is one base away. The chain is built from TRBV24-1 and TRBJ2-2; D is uncertain. Germline-derived CDR1 and CDR2 are KGHDR and SFDVKD. Trimming cost V 4 bases and J 5 bases, with 7 bases left between them. The CDR3 extends over 13 amino acids. CDR3 sequence (DNA): TGTGCCACCAGTGACACACAAACCGGGGAGCTGTTTTTT. Amino acid sequence: CATSDTQTGELFF.

This clonotype was picked up many times. This chain links TRBV4-1 with TRBJ2-5, with TRBD1 matching 8 bases. V dropped 4 bases and J dropped 4; count of bases not matched to a gene: 5. CDR3 size: 14 residues. Germline CDR1 and CDR2: MGHRA and YSYEKL. The CDR3 loop reads CASSPGQGRETQYF. DNA of the CDR3: TGCGCCAGCAGCCCCGGACAGGGTCGAGAGACCCAGTACTTC.

The J gene is TRBJ2-1, the V gene TRBV5-1; possibly TRBD1 for D (6 bases). V was trimmed by 8 bases and J by 2 bases, leaving 8 bases between them. The CDR3 is 12 residues long. CDR1 SGHRS and CDR2 YFSETQ come from the germline V gene. The CDR3 spells CASTGTYNEQFF. CDR3 sequence (DNA): TGCGCCAGTACAGGGACCTACAATGAGCAGTTCTTC.

This clonotype has a count of ten or more. The V gene is TRBV7-9, the J gene TRBJ2-2; D gene uncertain. Germline lookup yields CDR1 SEHNR and CDR2 FQNEAQ (reference sequence). V gave up 5 bases and J gave up 1 base, with 5 bases separating them. This CDR3 is 13 amino acids long. CDR3 bases: TGTGCCAGCAGCGTACAGAACACCGGGGAGCTGTTTTTT. Protein: CASSVQNTGELFF. The whole variable domain, remainder taken from reference TRBV7-9 and TRBJ2-2, is DTGVSQNPRHKITKRGQNVTFRCDPISEHNRLYWYRQTLGQGPEFLTYFQNEAQLEKSRLLSDRFSAERPKGSFSTLEIQRTEQGDSAMYLCASSVQNTGELFFGEGSRLTVL.

This clonotype appeared a few times. The chain links TRBV19 to TRBJ2-7, with 7 bases fitting TRBD1. The trim removed 5 bases at V and 10 bases at J, leaving 17 bases unmatched. The CDR3 extends over 15 amino acids. CDR1 is LNHDA and CDR2 is SQIVND in the germline V gene (reference sequence). The CDR3 here is CASSLNPTGPLRQYF. The CDR3 bases are TGTGCCAGTAGTTTAAACCCGACAGGGCCCCTACGACAGTACTTC.